This T cell receptor (beta chain) emerged from a study of T-cell reconstitution after alpha-beta-depleted transplantation in children. General observations from the study: Reportedly, only several hundred clones from non-depleted graft cells drove alpha-beta T-cell counts at about two months. T-cell counts and diversity at one year post-transplant came mainly from newly produced T cells.

The CDR3 contains 14 residues. Between the trimmed V and J ends, which lost 6 bases and 4 bases, there was a span of 13 bases. The germline gives CDR1 SNHLY, CDR2 FYNNEI. In regard to this clonotype: The antigen remains undetermined.

Unique molecular identifiers were incorporated when the TCRbeta library was constructed. MiXCR, applied by TCRdb to the PCR reads, yields one record per CDR3 protein. In the table there are 450,000 to 550,000 distinct CDR3 sequences, 11% of which are singletons. This clonotype was sampled from a female patient aged 2-9 years who had a stem cell transplant for aplastic anemia, so the T cells may come from the graft donor. Sequences were derived from PBMCs, mostly from graft donor cells, sampled 180 days after TCRalphabeta/CD19-depleted stem cell transplant. V usage is TRBV2 and J usage is TRBJ1-3, with D hard to call. CDR3 amino acids: CASSEGPRGNTIYF. As DNA, the CDR3 is TGTGCCAGCAGCGAGGGTCCTCGGGGAAACACCATATATTTT.